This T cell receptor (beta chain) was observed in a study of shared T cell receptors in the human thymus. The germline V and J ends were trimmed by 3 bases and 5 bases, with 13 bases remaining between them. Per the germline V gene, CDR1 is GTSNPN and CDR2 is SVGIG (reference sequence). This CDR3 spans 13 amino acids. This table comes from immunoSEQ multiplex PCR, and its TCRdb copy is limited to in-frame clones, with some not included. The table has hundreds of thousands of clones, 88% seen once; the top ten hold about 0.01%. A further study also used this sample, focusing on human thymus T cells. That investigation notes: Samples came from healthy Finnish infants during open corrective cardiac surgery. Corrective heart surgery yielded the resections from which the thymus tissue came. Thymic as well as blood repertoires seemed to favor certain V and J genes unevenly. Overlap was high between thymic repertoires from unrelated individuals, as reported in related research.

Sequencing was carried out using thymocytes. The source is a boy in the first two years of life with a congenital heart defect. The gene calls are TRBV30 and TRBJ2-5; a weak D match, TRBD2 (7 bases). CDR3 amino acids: CAWRRGGPETQYF. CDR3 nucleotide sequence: TGTGCCTGGAGGAGGGGGGGGCCTGAGACCCAGTACTTC.